A single count supports the clone carrying this TCR beta chain. The CDR3 consists of 15 residues. Germline trimming cut 3 bases from V and 7 bases from J; bases unmatched to any gene: 12. Germline V gene lookup returns CDR1 SGHRS and CDR2 YFSETQ. The repertoire was sequenced with immunoSEQ multiplex PCR; TCRdb's copy has only in-frame clones and lacks some. The sample comprises 150,000 to 200,000 clones, 88% of which are singletons, and approximately 4.5% rests with the top ten. These data come from a study of blood T cell repertoires in COVID-19. J is TRBJ2-7 and V is TRBV5-1; 8 bases fit TRBD1. Specimen: peripheral blood. This clonotype was sampled from a human donor in a cohort sampled during active COVID-19. The CDR3 region is CASSSSPGQGREQYF. CDR3 DNA sequence: TGCGCCAGCAGCTCGTCCCCCGGACAGGGAAGGGAGCAGTACTTC.